These T cell receptor beta chains were read from a single sample in a study of blood T cell repertoires in COVID-19. Some clones are missing from TCRdb's copy, which holds only in-frame ones; the method was immunoSEQ multiplex PCR. The data show 300,000 to 450,000 clones, about 90% seen once. The material sequenced was PBMCs or T cells enriched from blood (not recorded which). These receptors were taken from a woman aged 25 to 39 who had recovered from COVID-19. The CDR3 runs from the conserved cysteine through the conserved F or W. The D gene is left open where the match is weak. Expanded clones are given a class, and other clones once, few, many or no size at all.

size	V	J	D	DNA	CDR3
-	TRBV6-5	TRBJ2-7	-	TGTGCCAGCAGAGAGGGGGGGGAATCCTACGAGCAGTACTTC	CASREGGESYEQYF
-	TRBV2	TRBJ1-6	-	TGTGCCAGCAGCTTATTAAGCTCACCCCTCCACTTT	CASSLLSSPLHF
-	TRBV7-8	TRBJ2-2	TRBD2	TGTGCCAGCAGCATTAGCGGGGCTACCGGGGAGCTGTTTTTT	CASSISGATGELFF
-	TRBV3-1/TRBV3-2	TRBJ2-3	TRBD2	TGTGCCAGCAGCCATGTGACTAGCGGGATCCGGTCAGGAGATACGCAGTATTTT	CASSHVTSGIRSGDTQYF
many	TRBV12-3/TRBV12-4	TRBJ1-1	-	TGTGCCAGCAGTTTCAATGCTGAAGCTTTCTTT	CASSFNAEAFF
-	TRBV6-5	TRBJ1-3	-	TGTGCCAGCATTACCGCGGGAAACACCATATATTTT	CASITAGNTIYF
-	TRBV21-1	TRBJ1-1	-	TGTGCCAGCAGCAAAGCGCCGACCAGGGGATACACTGAAGCTTTCTTT	CASSKAPTRGYTEAFF
-	TRBV6-2/TRBV6-3	TRBJ2-2	-	TGTGCCAGCAGTTCAATAGCCCACACCGGGGAGCTGTTTTTT	CASSSIAHTGELFF
-	TRBV7-2	TRBJ2-5	TRBD1	TGTGCCAGCTATCCACAGGGGGCAGAGACCCAGTACTTC	CASYPQGAETQYF
-	TRBV11-2	TRBJ2-7	-	TGTGCCAGCAGCGCACTGGACAGATCATACGAGCAGTACTTC	CASSALDRSYEQYF
-	TRBV28	TRBJ2-1	TRBD1	TGTGCCAGCAGTTTAGCAGGGGGCGACCTCAATGAGCAGTTCTTC	CASSLAGGDLNEQFF
-	TRBV19	TRBJ1-3	TRBD1	TGTGCCAGTAGTTCGCGGACAGGGAGGGGAAACACCATATATTTT	CASSSRTGRGNTIYF
-	TRBV6-1	TRBJ1-5	-	TGTGCCAGCAGTGAAGGTTATGGCCAGCCCCAGCATTTT	CASSEGYGQPQHF